The source of this TCR beta chain is a study of human T cells and chemical hapten exposure. TCRdb called the RACE reads again in MiXCR, with one record for every CDR3 protein. This sample has under 100,000 distinct CDR3 sequences; over 9.5% occur once, and the top ten carry approximately 3.3%. The CDR3 length is 12 residues. The ends were cut back, 1 base at V and 4 bases at J, with 6 bases in the middle. Germline CDR1 DFQATT, CDR2 SNEGSKA (reference sequence). Described time point: patch test 2, 6 weeks after DPC sensitization. The treatment here: therapeutic diphenylcyclopropenone sensitization with weekly scalp DPC.

The sequences come from whole blood, collected in connection with sensitization to the hapten diphenylcyclopropenone (DPC). The J gene is TRBJ2-3, the V gene TRBV20-1; D not certain. The receptor's source is a woman aged 40 to 50 with alopecia areata. Some clones in this sample may be carry-over from other donors' samples. In nucleotides, the CDR3 is TGCAGTGCTAGAGTCTCCGCAGATACGCAGTATTTT. Protein sequence: CSARVSADTQYF.